This T cell receptor beta chain was retrieved from a study of T cell responses to AZD1222 COVID-19 vaccine (dated by TCRdb to the early 2020s). Regarding the complete study: Because spike-specific TCR depth and breadth did not differ between the two schedules, AZD1222 recipients who got a second dose at roughly 4 weeks were pooled with those who got a second dose at roughly 12 weeks. Enrollment into the trials was organized by age into subgroups of 18-55, 56-69 and 70-plus years, and those subgroups contained roughly 160, 29 and 62 TCR-sequenced participants, respectively. TCR sequencing covered some 240 trial participants: 200 to 220 given two doses of AZD1222 and 26 given two doses of MenACWY control vaccine.

Results the study describes overall, beyond this receptor: Conclusions about previously exposed vaccinees were limited because only 5 or 6 AZD1222 recipients were SARS-CoV-2 seropositive at baseline. Participants were mostly white British, with more females than males. The authors suggested clonal diversity may have been underestimated. No day 14 peak-response samples were available, so repertoires were characterized only after the peak T cell response. Spike-specific TCR breadth and depth rose significantly after two AZD1222 doses compared with day 0 and with MenACWY recipients. Vaccine-associated CD4 TCRs spanned the whole spike protein, with dominant responses in regions 160-218 and 743-854. In the small 56-69-year group, the increase in depth fell short of significance, most likely because of low power. Reportedly, almost half of the unique spike-specific TCRs recognized epitopes lying outside the regions that are mutated in the B.1.351 and B.1.1.7 variants.

With respect to this clone: Its recognized antigen is unknown. Base-call qualities are not available, and no considerably larger clone is one nucleotide away.

The CDR3 regions of human TCRbeta chains were analyzed by immunosequencing. The authors' pipeline ran thus. TCRs in the repertoires were matched against a reference library of SARS-CoV-2-specific TCRs that had been generated with the MIRA antigen-specificity platform. Breadth meant the fraction of unique TCRs that were SARS-CoV-2-associated, whereas depth meant the fraction of total T cells that were SARS-CoV-2-associated. Using the MIRA data, each spike-specific TCR was mapped to the spike region that the TCR reacts to and placed in a CD4 or CD8 class. Log10-transformed breadth and depth values were compared by one-way ANOVA with Sidak's multiple comparisons tests. This is the immuneACCESS table as TCRdb keeps it, with only in-frame sequences that have V and J called. A part of the clones is gone; compared with another copy, unresolved V genes explain less than half, and the rest is unexplained. That table gives V, J and clone size, and the DNA gave D and trimming. The sample table records about 85,000 clones; less than 90% of these occur just once. The top ten clonotypes cover around 6.7% of the sample.

The time point label, as the study defines it: baseline before first vaccination. Vaccinee samples came from UK trials COV001 and COV002, including a single-blind randomized controlled phase 2/3 trial of AZD1222 (ChAdOx1 nCoV-19) in healthy adults. For TCRbeta chain sequencing, PBMC samples were collected from trial participants at day 0 and at day 28 after the second dose. The V end gives up 4 bases and the J end 6 bases, leaving 11 bases in the junction not matched to a gene. The CDR3 measures 15 amino acids from cysteine to phenylalanine. The entry retains the CDR3 DNA only, 45 bases that are in frame from base 1. CDR1 and CDR2 are drawn from the germline V gene: SGHRS, YFSETQ.

The rearrangement joined TRBV5-1 to TRBJ2-7; 9 junctional bases match TRBD1. Source: peripheral blood, taken on day 0 of AZD1222 vaccination. This TCR was recovered from an adult in good health. The DNA sequence is TGCGCCAGCAGCCGAGGGACAGGGATTTCGGGCGAGCAGTACTTC. It encodes CASSRGTGISGEQYF.